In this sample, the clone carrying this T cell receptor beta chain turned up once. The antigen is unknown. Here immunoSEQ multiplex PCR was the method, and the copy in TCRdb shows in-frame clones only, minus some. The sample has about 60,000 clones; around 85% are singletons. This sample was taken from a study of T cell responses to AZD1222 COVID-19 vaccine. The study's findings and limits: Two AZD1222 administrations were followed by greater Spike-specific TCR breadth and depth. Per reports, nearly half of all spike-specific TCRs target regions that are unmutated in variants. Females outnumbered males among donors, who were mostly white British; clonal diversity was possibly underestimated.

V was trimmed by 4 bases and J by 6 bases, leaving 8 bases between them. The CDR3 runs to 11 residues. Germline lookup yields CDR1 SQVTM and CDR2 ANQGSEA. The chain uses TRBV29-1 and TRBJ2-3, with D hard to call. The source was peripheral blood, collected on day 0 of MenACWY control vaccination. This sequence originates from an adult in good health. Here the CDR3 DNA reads TGCAGCGTTGTTCACTTTGATACGCAGTATTTT. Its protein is CSVVHFDTQYF.